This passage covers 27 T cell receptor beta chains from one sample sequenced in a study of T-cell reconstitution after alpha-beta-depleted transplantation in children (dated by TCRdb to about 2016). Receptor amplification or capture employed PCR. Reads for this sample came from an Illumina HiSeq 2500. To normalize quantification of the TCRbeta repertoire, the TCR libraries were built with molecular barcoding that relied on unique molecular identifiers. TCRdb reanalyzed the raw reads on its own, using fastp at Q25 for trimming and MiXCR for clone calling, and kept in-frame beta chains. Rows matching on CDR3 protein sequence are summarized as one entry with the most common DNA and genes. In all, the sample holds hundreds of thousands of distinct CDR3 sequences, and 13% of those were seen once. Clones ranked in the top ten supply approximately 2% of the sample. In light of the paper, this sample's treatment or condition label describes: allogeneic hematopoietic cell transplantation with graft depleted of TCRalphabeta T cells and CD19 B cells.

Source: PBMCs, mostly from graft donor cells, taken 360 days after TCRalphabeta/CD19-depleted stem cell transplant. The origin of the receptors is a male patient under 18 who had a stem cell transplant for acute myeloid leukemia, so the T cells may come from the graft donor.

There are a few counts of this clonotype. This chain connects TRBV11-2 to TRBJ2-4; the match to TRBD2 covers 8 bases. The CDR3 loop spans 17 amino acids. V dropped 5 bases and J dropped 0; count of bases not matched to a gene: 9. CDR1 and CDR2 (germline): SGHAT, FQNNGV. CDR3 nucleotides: TGTGCCAGCAGCACTCTCGGACTAGCAGTAGCCAAAAACATTCAGTACTTC. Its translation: CASSTLGLAVAKNIQYF.

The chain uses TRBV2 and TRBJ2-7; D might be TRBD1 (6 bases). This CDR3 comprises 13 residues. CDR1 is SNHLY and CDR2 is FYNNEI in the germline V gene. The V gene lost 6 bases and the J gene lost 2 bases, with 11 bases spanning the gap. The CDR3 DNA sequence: TGTGCCAGCAGGCCAGGGGTCCCCTACGAGCAGTACTTC. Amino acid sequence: CASRPGVPYEQYF.

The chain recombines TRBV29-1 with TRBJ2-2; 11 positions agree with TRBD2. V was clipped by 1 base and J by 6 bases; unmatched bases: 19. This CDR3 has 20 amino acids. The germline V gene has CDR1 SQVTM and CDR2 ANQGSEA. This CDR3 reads CSVEVLGLEGLSGRAGELFF. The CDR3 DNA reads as TGCAGCGTTGAAGTACTGGGGTTGGAGGGTCTTAGCGGGAGGGCCGGGGAGCTGTTTTTT.

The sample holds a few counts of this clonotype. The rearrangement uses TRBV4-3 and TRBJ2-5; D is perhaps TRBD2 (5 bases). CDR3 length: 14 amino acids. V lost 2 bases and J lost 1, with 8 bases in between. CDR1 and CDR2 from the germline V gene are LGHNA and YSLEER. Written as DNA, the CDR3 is TGCGCCAGCAGCCAATACGCGGGCCAAGAGACCCAGTACTTC. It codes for CASSQYAGQETQYF.

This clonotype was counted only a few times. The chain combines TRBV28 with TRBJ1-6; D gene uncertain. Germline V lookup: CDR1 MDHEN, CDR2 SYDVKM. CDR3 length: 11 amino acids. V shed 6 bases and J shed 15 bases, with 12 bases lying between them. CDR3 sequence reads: CASSPNALLHF. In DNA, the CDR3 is TGTGCCAGCAGCCCAAACGCCCTCCTCCACTTT.

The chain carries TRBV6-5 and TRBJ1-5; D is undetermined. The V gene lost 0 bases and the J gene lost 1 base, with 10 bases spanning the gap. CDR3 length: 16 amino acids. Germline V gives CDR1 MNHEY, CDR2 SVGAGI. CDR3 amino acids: CASSYSIHGSNQPQHF. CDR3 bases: TGTGCCAGCAGTTACTCGATCCACGGAAGCAATCAGCCCCAGCATTTT.

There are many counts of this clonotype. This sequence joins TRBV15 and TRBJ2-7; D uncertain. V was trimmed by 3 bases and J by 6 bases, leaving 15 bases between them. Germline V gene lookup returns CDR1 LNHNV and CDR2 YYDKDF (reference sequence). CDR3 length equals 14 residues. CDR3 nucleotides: TGTGCCACCAGCAGGGTAATCGAGCTTGGCGAGCAGTACTTC. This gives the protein CATSRVIELGEQYF.

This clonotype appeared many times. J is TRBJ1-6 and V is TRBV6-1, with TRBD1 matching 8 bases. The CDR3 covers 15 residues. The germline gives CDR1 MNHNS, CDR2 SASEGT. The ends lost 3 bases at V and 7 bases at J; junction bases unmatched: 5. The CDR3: CASSDRQGRNSPLHF. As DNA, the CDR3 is TGTGCCAGCAGTGACCGACAGGGGAGAAATTCACCCCTCCACTTT.

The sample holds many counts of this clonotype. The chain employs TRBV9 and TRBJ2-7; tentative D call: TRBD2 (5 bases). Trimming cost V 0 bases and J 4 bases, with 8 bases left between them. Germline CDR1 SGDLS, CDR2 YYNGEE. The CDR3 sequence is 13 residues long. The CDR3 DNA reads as TGTGCCAGCAGCGTAGGGGAGTTATACGAGCAGTACTTC. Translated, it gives CASSVGELYEQYF.

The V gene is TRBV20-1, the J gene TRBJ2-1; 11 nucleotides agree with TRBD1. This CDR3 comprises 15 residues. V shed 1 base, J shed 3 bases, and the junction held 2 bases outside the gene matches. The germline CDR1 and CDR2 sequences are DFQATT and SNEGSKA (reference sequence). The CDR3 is CSARGGTGGYNEQFF. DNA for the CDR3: TGCAGTGCTAGAGGTGGGACAGGGGGCTACAATGAGCAGTTCTTC.

The CDR3 bases are TGCGCCAGCAGCTCCTTCGCGCGGGTGGACAATGAGCAGTTCTTC. Its translation: CASSSFARVDNEQFF. The genes are TRBV5-1 and TRBJ2-1; D may be TRBD2 (5 bases). Germline loops: CDR1 SGHRS, CDR2 YFSETQ. This CDR3 contains 15 residues. V gave up 3 bases and J gave up 5 bases, with 15 bases separating them.

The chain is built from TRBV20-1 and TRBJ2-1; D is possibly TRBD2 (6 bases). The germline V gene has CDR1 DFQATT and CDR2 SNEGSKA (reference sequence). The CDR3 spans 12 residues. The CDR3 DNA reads TGCGGTTCGGGAGAAGGGCAGAAAGAGCAGTTCTTC. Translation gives CGSGEGQKEQFF.

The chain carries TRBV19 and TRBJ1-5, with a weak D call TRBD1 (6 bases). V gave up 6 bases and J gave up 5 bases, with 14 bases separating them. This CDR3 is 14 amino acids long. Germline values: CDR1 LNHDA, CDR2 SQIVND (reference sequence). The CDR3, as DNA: TGTGCCAGTAGAGTAGGGGGGTCGGATCAGCCCCAGCATTTT. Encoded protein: CASRVGGSDQPQHF.

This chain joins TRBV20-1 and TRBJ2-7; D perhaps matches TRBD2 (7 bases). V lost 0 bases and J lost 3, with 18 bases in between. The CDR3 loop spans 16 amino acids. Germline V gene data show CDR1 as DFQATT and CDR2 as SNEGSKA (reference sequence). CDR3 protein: CSARDLQVGGHYEQYF. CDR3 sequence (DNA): TGCAGTGCTAGAGATCTTCAGGTCGGGGGGCACTACGAGCAGTACTTC.

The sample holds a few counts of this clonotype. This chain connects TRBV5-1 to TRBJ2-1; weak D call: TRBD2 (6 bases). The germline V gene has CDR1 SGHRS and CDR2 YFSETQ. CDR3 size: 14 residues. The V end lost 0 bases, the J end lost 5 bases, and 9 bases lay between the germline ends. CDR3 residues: CASSLVRDHNEQFF. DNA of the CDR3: TGCGCCAGCAGCTTGGTGCGGGACCACAATGAGCAGTTCTTC.

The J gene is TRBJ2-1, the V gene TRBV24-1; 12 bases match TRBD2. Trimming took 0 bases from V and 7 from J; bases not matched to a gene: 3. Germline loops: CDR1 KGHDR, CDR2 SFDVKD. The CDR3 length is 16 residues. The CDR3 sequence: CATSDLRTSGMNEQFF. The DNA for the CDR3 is TGTGCCACCAGTGATTTGCGGACTAGCGGGATGAATGAGCAGTTCTTC.

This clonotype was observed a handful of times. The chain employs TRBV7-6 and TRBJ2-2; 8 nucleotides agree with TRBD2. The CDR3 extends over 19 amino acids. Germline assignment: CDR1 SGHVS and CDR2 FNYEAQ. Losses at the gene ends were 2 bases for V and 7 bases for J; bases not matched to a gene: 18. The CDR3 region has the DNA TGTGCCAGCAGCTTAATCGTACAGGGACCGGGACTAGAGGTCGGGGAGCTGTTTTTT. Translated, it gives CASSLIVQGPGLEVGELFF. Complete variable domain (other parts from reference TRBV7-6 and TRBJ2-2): GAGVSQSPRYKVTKRGQDVALRCDPISGHVSLYWYRQALGQGPEFLTYFNYEAQQDKSGLPNDRFSAERPEGSISTLTIQRTEQRDSAMYRCASSLIVQGPGLEVGELFFGEGSRLTVL.

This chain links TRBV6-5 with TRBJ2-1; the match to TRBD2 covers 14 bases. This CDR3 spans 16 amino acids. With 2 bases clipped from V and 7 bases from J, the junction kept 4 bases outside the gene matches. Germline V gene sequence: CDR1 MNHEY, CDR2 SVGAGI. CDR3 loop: CASSYRTSGRTNEQFF. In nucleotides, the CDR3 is TGTGCCAGCAGTTACCGGACTAGCGGGAGGACAAATGAGCAGTTCTTC.

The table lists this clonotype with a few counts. The CDR3 nucleotides read TGTGCCAGCAGTTACTTCCGACAGGGAGGTAATTCACCCCTCCACTTT. Residues: CASSYFRQGGNSPLHF. The chain employs TRBV6-5 and TRBJ1-6, with TRBD1 identical over 7 bases. Germline-derived CDR1 and CDR2 are MNHEY and SVGAGI. J gave up 6 bases and V 1 base, and 6 bases lay outside the gene matches. CDR3 length: 16 amino acids.

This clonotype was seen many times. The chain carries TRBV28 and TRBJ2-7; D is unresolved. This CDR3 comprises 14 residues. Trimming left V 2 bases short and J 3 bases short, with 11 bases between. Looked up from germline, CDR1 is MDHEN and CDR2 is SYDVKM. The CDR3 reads CASSLRIIGYEQYF. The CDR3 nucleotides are TGTGCCAGCAGTTTAAGGATAATAGGCTACGAGCAGTACTTC.

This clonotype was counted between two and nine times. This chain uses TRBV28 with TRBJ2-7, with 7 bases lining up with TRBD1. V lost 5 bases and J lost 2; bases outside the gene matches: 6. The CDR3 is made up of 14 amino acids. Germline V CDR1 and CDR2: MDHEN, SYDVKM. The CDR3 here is CASSPLGQTYEQYF. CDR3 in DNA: TGTGCCAGCAGTCCCCTGGGACAGACCTACGAGCAGTACTTC.

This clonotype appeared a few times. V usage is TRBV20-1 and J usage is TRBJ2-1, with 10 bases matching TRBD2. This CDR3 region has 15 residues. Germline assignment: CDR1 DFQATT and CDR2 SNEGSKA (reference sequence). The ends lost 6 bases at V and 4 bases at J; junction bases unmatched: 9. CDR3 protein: CSADGVAGGYNEQFF. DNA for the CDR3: TGCAGTGCCGACGGAGTAGCGGGAGGATACAATGAGCAGTTCTTC.

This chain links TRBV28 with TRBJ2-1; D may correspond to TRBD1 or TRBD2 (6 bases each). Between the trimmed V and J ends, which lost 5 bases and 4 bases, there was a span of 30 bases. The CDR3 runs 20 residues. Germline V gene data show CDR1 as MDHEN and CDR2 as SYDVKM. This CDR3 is CASSVRWGASAFGTYNEQFF. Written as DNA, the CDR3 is TGTGCCAGCAGTGTACGTTGGGGGGCGAGCGCCTTCGGTACGTACAATGAGCAGTTCTTC.

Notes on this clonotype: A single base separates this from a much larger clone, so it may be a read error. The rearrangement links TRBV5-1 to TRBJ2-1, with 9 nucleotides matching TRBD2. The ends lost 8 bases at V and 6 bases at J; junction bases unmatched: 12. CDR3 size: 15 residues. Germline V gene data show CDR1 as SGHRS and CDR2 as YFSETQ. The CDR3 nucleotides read TGCGCCAGGAGCCCCGGGACTAGCATCGGCAATGAGCAGTTCTTC. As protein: CARSPGTSIGNEQFF.

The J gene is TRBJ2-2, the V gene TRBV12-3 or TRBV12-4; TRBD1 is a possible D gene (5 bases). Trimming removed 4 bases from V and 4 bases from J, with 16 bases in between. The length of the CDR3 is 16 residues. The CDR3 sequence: CASSSRQPGFTGELFF. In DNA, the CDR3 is TGTGCCAGCAGTTCAAGACAGCCAGGATTCACCGGGGAGCTGTTTTTT.

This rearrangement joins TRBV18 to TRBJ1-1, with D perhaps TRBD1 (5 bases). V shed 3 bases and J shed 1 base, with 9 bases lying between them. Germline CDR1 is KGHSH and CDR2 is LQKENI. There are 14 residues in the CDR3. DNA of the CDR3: TGTGCCAGCTCACCCCGGGGGACGAACACTGAAGCTTTCTTT. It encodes CASSPRGTNTEAFF.

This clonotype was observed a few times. CDR3 protein: CASSTGQGRYGYTF. CDR3 sequence (DNA): TGTGCCAGTAGTACGGGACAGGGGCGCTATGGCTACACCTTC. The genes are TRBV19 and TRBJ1-2, with 10 bases aligning to TRBD1. Trimming took 4 bases from V and 4 from J; bases not matched to a gene: 3. This CDR3 contains 14 residues. Per the germline V gene, CDR1 is LNHDA and CDR2 is SQIVND (reference sequence).